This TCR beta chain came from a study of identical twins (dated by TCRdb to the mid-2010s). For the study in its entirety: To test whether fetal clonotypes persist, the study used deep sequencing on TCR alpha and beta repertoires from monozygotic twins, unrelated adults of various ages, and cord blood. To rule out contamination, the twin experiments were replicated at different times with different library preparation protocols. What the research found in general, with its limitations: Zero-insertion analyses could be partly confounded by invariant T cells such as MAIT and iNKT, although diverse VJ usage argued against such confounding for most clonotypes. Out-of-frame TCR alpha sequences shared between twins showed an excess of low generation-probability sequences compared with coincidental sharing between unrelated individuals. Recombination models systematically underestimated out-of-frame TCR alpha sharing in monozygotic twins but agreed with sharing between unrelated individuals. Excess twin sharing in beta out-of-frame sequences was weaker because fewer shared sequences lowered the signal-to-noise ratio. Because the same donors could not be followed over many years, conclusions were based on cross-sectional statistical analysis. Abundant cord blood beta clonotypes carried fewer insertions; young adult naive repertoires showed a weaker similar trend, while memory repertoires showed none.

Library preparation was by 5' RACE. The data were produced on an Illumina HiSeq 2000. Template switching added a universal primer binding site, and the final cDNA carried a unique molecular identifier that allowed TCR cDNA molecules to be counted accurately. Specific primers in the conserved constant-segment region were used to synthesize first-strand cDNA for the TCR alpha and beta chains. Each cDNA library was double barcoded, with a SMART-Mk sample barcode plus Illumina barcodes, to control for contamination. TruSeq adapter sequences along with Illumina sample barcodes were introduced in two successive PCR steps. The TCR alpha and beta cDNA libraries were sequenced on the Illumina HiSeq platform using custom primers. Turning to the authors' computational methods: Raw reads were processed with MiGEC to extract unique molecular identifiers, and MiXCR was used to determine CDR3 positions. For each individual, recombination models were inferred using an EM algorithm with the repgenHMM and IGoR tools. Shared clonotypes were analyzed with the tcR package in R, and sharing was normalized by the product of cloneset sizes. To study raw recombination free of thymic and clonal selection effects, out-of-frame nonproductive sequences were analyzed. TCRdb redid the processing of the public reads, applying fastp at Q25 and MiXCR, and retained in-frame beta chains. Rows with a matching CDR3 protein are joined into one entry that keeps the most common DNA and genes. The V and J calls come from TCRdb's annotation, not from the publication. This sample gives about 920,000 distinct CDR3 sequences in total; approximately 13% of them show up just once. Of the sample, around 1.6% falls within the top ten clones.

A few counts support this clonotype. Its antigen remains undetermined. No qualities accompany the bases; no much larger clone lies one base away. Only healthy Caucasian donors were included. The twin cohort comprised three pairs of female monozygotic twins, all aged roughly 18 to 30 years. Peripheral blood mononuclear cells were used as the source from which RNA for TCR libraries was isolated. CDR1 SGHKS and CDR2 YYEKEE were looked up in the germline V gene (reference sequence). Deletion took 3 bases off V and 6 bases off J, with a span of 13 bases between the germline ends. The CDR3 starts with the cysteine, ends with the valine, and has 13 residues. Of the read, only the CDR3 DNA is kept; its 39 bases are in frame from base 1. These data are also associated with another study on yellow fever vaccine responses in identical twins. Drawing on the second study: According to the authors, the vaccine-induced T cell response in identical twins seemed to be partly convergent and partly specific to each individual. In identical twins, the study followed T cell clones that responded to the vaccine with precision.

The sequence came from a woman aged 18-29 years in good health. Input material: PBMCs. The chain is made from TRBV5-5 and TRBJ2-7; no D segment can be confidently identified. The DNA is TGTGCCAGCAGCTCCGCTGGATCTACCGAGCAGTACGTC. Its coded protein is CASSSAGSTEQYV.